This T cell receptor beta chain comes out of a study of graft-versus-host responses after intestinal transplantation. In germline, CDR1 is MNHEY, CDR2 SVGAGI. The V gene lost 0 bases and the J gene lost 13 bases, with 21 bases spanning the gap. The CDR3 spans 16 residues. Study-level findings and limits: GvH clones were found in recipient marrow; some appeared first in ileum or blood.

A note on this clone: As yet, its antigen is unknown.

TCRdb keeps only in-frame clones here, not all; method: immunoSEQ multiplex PCR. The sample lists more than 100,000 clones, roughly 95% occurring once. The chain couples TRBV6-5 to TRBJ1-4, with D possibly TRBD1 on 5 matching bases. Specimen: unstimulated CD8+ T cells sorted from spleen or lymph node cells, collected before intestinal transplant. This clonotype was obtained from a human donor who received an intestinal transplant. DNA of the CDR3: TGTGCCAGCAGTTACTCGTCGACAGTGGGCCCCCTTGGACTGTTTTTT. Amino acids: CASSYSSTVGPLGLFF.